This TCR beta chain emerged from a study of lymphopenia after photon versus proton radiotherapy. Study results and caveats: After lymphocyte nadir, photon-treated repertoires showed oligoclonal expansion, especially CD8+ Temra.

A word on this clone: Its antigen is not known.

The data were produced by immunoSEQ multiplex PCR, yet TCRdb's version contains in-frame clones alone and is incomplete. This table holds 65,000 to 90,000 clones, around 92% found once. After removal of 5 bases from V and 0 bases from J, the junction contained 5 bases not matched to a gene. Per the germline V gene, CDR1 is SQVTM and CDR2 is ANQGSEA. CDR3 length: 14 amino acids. The clonotype comes from a woman aged 40 to 50 with cholangiocarcinoma. Here the sequenced sample was peripheral blood, taken from a patient treated with photon-based radiotherapy. This chain links TRBV29-1 with TRBJ1-1, with 8 bases matching TRBD1. CDR3 in amino acids: CSVWTGMVNTEAFF. The CDR3 DNA follows: TGCAGCGTTTGGACAGGGATGGTGAACACTGAAGCTTTCTTT.